The following is a T cell receptor beta chain sequence with its context. This clonotype was seen a few times. Its cognate antigen has yet to be identified. Within one base of it there is no much larger clone, and no base qualities were kept. The data stem from a study of vaccination and CD4 T cells after COVID-19 (dated by TCRdb to between 2021 and 2024). Study-wide context: In the convalescent cohort there were six males and four females, among whom were two Hispanic individuals, seven Caucasians, two Asians and one multiracial person. Participants got two doses of the Pfizer-BioNTech BNT162b2 vaccine (n=8) or two doses of the Moderna mRNA-1273 vaccine (n=2). Post-vaccine blood samples were obtained a median of approximately 74 days after the second vaccine dose, with a range of roughly 13 to 250 days. For stimulating the cultures, overlapping spike peptide pools were used, derived from SARS-CoV-2 as well as from the common cold coronaviruses HCoV-NL63, HCoV-OC43 and HCoV-229E. In 10 COVID-19 convalescent patients and a handful of infection-naive healthy vaccine recipients, researchers compared the spike-specific CD4+ TCR repertoire from before mRNA vaccination with the repertoire from after. An earlier paper using these donors assessed, at the TCR clonotype level, memory CD4+ T cell crossreactivity between SARS-CoV-2 and common cold coronavirus spike proteins. Post-COVID blood samples from convalescent patients were collected a median of approximately 100 days after diagnosis, with a range of roughly 35 to 170 days. Control cultures received a CEFX viral epitope pool as the positive control, an HIV-1 Nef peptide pool as the negative control, or no peptide. General conclusions and limits of the study: The number of convalescent patients in the study was relatively small, and the study did not examine early timepoints following natural infection. Although the median number of SARS-CoV-2-reactive clonotypes went up from roughly 20 after infection to 35 to 40 after vaccination, the increase was not significant. In convalescent patients, a median around 90% of post-vaccine SARS-CoV-2-reactive clones were detected only after vaccination, suggesting vaccine-specific priming. In convalescent patients, nearly all vaccine-specific clones (304 of 307) were found to be mono-reactive for SARS-CoV-2 spike rather than cross-reactive with common cold coronaviruses.

The library relied on PCR. At the Johns Hopkins FTIC core, DNA from the cultured CD4+ T cells underwent TCR sequencing with the Oncomine TCR Beta short-read assay. The QIAamp micro DNA kit was used to extract genomic DNA from the cultured CD4+ T cells. Oncomine TCR Beta libraries from cultured CD4+ T cells were pooled using unique dual indexes and sequenced on an Illumina iSeq 100. In the source study's methods: Non-productive sequences were removed, and CDR3s not starting with C, not ending with F or W, or shorter than 7 amino acids were discarded. The MANAFEST web application identified antigen-specific clonotypes by comparing peptide-stimulated wells against reference wells and other culture wells. Positive clones required FDR below 0.05, an odds ratio above 5, and productive frequency above 0.1% in at least two of three replicate wells. A clonotype was classed as cross-reactive if the clonotype showed significant expansion both in SARS-CoV-2 spike wells and in at least one common cold coronavirus spike condition. CDR3 homology was assessed with Levenshtein distances (stringdist) and unrooted phylogenetic trees (ape) in R version 3.6.1. The public reads were reprocessed in TCRdb via fastp at Q25 and MiXCR, keeping in-frame beta chains. When rows share a CDR3 protein, they turn into one entry using the most common DNA and genes. None of the V and J calls come from the authors' own analysis; TCRdb made them. The sample table holds some 8,900 distinct CDR3 sequences, of which 35% were seen once. The ten largest clonotypes hold around 8% of the sample.

The treatment or condition label corresponds to: roughly ten-day PBMC culture with coronavirus spike peptide pools or control peptides (ViraFEST assay). CD4+ T cells from unexposed donors were collected before the COVID-19 pandemic (2011-2018). The study used the ViraFEST assay, which expanded antigen-specific T cells with peptide pools and then identified expanded clonotypes by TCR sequencing. Roughly 2 million PBMCs per well were cultured in IMDM with approximately 5% human AB serum and approximately 9.8 IU/ml IL-2, plus 10 ug/ml peptide pools. On days 3 and 7, half of the culture medium was replaced with fresh IL-2-containing medium. After ten to eleven days of culture, CD4+ T cells were isolated by negative selection using the EasySep CD4+ T cell isolation kit. Unexposed donor CD4+ T cells were tested for reactivity to SARS-CoV-2 S and N and four common cold coronavirus spike pools, as cell number allowed. Ficoll-Paque Plus gradient centrifugation was used to isolate PBMCs from whole blood, and the isolated PBMCs were then either used fresh or cryopreserved at -140C. In general, triplicate wells were set up for every culture condition. Leukapheresis product for the unexposed donors was bought commercially.

The V end loses 3 bases and the J end loses 1 base, and a stretch of 11 bases separates them. The germline V gene (reference sequence) provides CDR1 MNHEY and CDR2 SMNVEV. Counted from cysteine to phenylalanine, this CDR3 has 15 amino acids. Of the read, only the CDR3 DNA is kept; its 45 bases are in frame from base 1. The sequence was obtained from a human donor in good health. The V gene is TRBV27 and the J gene is TRBJ2-3; the best D guess is TRBD1, with 5 bases matching. Sample: CD4+ T cells from blood, cultured in vitro. CDR3 sequence: CASSLSDTRTDTQYF. At the DNA level, the sequence is TGTGCCAGCAGTTTGTCGGACACACGCACAGATACGCAGTATTTT.